Below, one T cell receptor (beta chain) is given with its context. The antigen remains unidentified. The sample originates from a study of CD8+CD57+ T cells in acquired aplastic anemia. Genomic DNA served as template for TCR beta VDJ and CDR3 profiling. TCRdb itself ran the reads through MiXCR, one entry per CDR3 protein. Seen here are hundreds of thousands of distinct CDR3 sequences, 65% to 80% observed once, and the top ten hold less than 4%. The study, taken as a whole, reports: Patients and controls had in common 25 to 35 CD8+ CDR3 sequences.

The specimen was sorted CD4+, CD8+, or CD8+CD57+ T cells (not recorded which) from PBMCs. The TCR sequence derives from a human donor in good health, serving as a control.

This CDR3 reads CASSLGTYSNQPQHF. CDR3 nucleotide sequence: TGTGCCAGCAGCTTAGGAACCTATAGCAATCAGCCCCAGCATTTT. V gene TRBV7-9 combines with J gene TRBJ1-5, with D uncertain. The ends were cut back, 1 base at V and 0 bases at J, with 7 bases in the middle. The CDR3 has 15 residues. Germline V CDR1 and CDR2: SEHNR, FQNEAQ (reference sequence).